The TCR beta chain under discussion was sequenced for a study of cytomegalovirus exposure and HLA in healthy donors. The wider study: The 130 or so validation repertoires used the same platform as the roughly 700 first-cohort repertoires (as reported by a later analysis). Overall study results and limits: A list of 150 to 200 TCR beta chains associated with cytomegalovirus was given.

The CDR3 has 15 residues. The germline V gene has CDR1 SGHTA and CDR2 FQGNSA. The trim removed 4 bases at V and 4 bases at J, leaving 6 bases unmatched. As regards this clone: Antigen unknown.

The method was immunoSEQ multiplex PCR; TCRdb's version includes in-frame clones alone and lacks a portion of them. Of about 160,000 clones in the sample, more than 75% were seen once. This rearrangement joins TRBV7-2 to TRBJ2-7, with 11 bases identical to TRBD2. The source is a young man in good health and CMV-seronegative. Sequenced sample: PBMCs. The DNA for the CDR3 is TGTGCCAGCAGCTCTTCCGGGACTAGCGGATACGAGCAGTACTTC. Its protein is CASSSSGTSGYEQYF. The whole variable domain, remainder taken from reference TRBV7-2 and TRBJ2-7, is GAGVSQSPSNKVTEKGKDVELRCDPISGHTALYWYRQSLGQGLEFLIYFQGNSAPDKSGLPSDRFSAERTGGSVSTLTIQRTQQEDSAVYLCASSSSGTSGYEQYFGPGTRLTVT.